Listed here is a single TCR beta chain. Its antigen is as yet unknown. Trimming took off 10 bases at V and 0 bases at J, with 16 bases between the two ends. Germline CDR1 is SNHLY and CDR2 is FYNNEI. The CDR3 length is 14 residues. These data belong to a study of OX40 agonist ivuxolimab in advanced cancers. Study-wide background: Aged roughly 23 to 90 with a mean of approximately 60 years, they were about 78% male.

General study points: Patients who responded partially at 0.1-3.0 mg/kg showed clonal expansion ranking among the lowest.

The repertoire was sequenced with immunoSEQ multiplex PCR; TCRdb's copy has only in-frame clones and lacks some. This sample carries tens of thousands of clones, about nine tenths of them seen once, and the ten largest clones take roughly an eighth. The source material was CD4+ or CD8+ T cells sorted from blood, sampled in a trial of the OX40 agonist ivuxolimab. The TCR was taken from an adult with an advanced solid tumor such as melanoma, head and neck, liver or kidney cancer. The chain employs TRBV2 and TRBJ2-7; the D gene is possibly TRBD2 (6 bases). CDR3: CATSGEVTSYEQYF. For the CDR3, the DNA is TGTGCCACCTCGGGGGAAGTAACCTCCTACGAGCAGTACTTC.